What follows is one T cell receptor (beta chain) and its context. This clonotype was detected ten times or more. Which antigen it targets is not known. Base quality data are lacking; no much larger clone is found one base away. This sample stems from a study of CD8 T cells in ankylosing spondylitis (dated by TCRdb to the late 2010s). The study in broad terms: The study set out to find disease-linked TCR variants by profiling T cell receptor beta repertoires in ankylosing spondylitis patients and healthy donors. Samples of peripheral blood were taken, and for ankylosing spondylitis patients, synovial fluid was collected as well. The whole study cohort included some 100 healthy donors and 25 or so ankylosing spondylitis patients.

Here is what the overall study found, with its caveats: A TCR beta motif of about 8 highly homologous amino acid variants appeared characteristic of blood from ankylosing spondylitis patients. Some motif variants were previously reported in synovial fluid and blood of reactive arthritis patients, suggesting common disease-initiation mechanisms. Significant enrichment of the disease-linked clones was reported in matched synovial fluid samples from ankylosing spondylitis patients. The disease-linked clones had a CD8+ phenotype and were found at relatively low frequencies in peripheral blood.

The reads were generated on an Illumina HiSeq 2500. Quantitative 5'-RACE with molecular barcodes was the method used to prepare the TCR beta libraries. In the original analysis: A new computational method, built on a probabilistic model of VDJ rearrangement, was used to identify disease-linked TCR variants. Through fastp at Q25 and MiXCR, TCRdb rebuilt clones from the public reads, retaining in-frame beta chains. Each entry merges the rows of one CDR3 protein and shows their most common DNA and genes. The V and J calls and clone size are TCRdb's, not the authors'. The sample profile shows 100,000 to 150,000 distinct CDR3 sequences; about an eighth of them were found once. Roughly 4.3% of the sample comes from the top ten. Including cysteine and phenylalanine, the CDR3 has 14 amino acids. CDR3 DNA is the only sequence kept; it has 42 bases, read in frame from the first base. The junction shows trimming of 0 bases on V and 6 bases on J, plus 8 bases between the germline ends. Per the germline V gene (reference sequence), LGHDT is the CDR1 and YNNKEL is the CDR2.

The V and J segments used are TRBV3-1 and TRBJ2-2; the D gene is unclear. This clonotype was obtained from a female donor with ankylosing spondylitis or in good health (not recorded which). The sample was blood, either unsorted or a sorted T cell fraction (not recorded which). Read as DNA, the sequence is TGTGCCAGCAGCCAAGAAGGCGCGGCCGGGGAGCTGTTTTTT. This codes for CASSQEGAAGELFF.